This TCR beta chain was identified in a study of technical replicates of blood from a few donors. TCRdb keeps only in-frame clones here, not all; method: immunoSEQ multiplex PCR. The data contain roughly 90,000 clones, around 96% of them seen just once; the ten biggest clones take up 0.24%. What was sequenced was T cells isolated from PBMCs. The clonotype originates from a human donor in good health.

The CDR3 DNA sequence: TGTGCCAGCGAAGAAACAGGTGGTCTTGAGCAGTACTTC. Its protein is CASEETGGLEQYF. The chain joins TRBV6-5 to TRBJ2-7, with D possibly TRBD1 on 5 matching bases. The germline V gene has CDR1 MNHEY and CDR2 SVGAGI. The CDR3 consists of 13 residues. V shed 8 bases and J shed 7 bases, with 18 bases lying between them.